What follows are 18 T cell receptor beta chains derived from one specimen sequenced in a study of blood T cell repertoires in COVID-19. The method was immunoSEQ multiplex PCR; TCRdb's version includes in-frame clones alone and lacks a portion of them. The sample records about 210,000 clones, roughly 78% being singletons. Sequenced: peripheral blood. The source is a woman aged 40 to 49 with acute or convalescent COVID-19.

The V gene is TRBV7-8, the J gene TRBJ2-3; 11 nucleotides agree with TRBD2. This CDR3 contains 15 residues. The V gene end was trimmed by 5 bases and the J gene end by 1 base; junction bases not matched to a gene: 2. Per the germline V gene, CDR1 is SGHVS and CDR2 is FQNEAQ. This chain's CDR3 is CASSQLAGGTDTQYF. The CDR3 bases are TGTGCCAGCAGCCAACTAGCGGGGGGCACAGATACGCAGTATTTT.

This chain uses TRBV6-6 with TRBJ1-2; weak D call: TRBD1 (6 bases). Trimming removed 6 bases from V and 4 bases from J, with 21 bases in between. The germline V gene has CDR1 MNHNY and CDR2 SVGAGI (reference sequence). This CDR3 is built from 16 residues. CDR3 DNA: TGTGCCAGCAGACGCGAGAGGGCCAGGGGCCCCTATGGCTACACCTTC. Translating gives CASRRERARGPYGYTF.

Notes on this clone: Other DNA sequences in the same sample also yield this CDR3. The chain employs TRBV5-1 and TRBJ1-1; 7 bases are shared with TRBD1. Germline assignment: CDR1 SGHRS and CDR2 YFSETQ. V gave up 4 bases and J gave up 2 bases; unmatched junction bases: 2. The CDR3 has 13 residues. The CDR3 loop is CASSQGGNTEAFF. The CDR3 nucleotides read TGCGCCAGCAGCCAGGGGGGAAACACTGAAGCTTTCTTT.

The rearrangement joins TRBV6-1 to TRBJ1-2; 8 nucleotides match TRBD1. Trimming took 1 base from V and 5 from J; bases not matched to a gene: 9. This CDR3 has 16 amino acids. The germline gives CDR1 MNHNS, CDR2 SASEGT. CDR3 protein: CASSEGVPGQAYGYTF. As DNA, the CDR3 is TGTGCCAGCAGTGAAGGAGTTCCGGGACAGGCTTATGGCTACACCTTC.

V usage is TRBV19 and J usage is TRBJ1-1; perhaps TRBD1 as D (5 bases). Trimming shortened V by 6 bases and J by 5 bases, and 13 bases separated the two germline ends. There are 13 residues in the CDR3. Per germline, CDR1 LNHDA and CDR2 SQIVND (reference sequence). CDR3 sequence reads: CASRLRGVTEAFF. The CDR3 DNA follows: TGTGCCAGTAGGCTGCGGGGCGTGACTGAAGCTTTCTTT. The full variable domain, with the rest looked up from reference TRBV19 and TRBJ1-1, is DGGITQSPKYLFRKEGQNVTLSCEQNLNHDAMYWYRQDPGQGLRLIYYSQIVNDFQKGDIAEGYSVSREKKESFPLTVTSAQKNPTAFYLCASRLRGVTEAFFGQGTRLTVV.

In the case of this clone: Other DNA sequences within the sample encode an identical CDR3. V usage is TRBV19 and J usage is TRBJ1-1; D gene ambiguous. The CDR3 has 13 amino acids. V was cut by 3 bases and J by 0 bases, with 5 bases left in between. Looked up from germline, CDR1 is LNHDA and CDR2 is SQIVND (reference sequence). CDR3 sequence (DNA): TGTGCCAGTAGTATTGCGCTGAACACTGAAGCTTTCTTT. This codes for CASSIALNTEAFF.

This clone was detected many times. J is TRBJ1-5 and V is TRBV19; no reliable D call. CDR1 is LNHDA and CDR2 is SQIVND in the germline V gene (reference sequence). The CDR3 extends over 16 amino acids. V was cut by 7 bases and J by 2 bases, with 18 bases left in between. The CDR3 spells CASKLRGERGNQPQHF. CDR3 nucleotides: TGTGCCAGTAAGCTGCGCGGGGAACGGGGCAATCAGCCCCAGCATTTT.

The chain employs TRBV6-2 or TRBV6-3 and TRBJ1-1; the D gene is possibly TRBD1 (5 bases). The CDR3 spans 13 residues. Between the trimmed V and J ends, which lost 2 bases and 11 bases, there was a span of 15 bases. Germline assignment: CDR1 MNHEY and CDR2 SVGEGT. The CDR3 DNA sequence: TGTGCCAGCAGTTACCGTCCAGGGAAGGCCGCTTTCTTT. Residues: CASSYRPGKAAFF.

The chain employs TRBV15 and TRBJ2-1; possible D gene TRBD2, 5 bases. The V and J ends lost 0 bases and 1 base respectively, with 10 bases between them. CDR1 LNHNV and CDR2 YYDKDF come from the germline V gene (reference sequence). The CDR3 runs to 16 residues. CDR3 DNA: TGTGCCACCAGCAGAGAGGGGAGTTCTTCCTACAATGAGCAGTTCTTC. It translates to CATSREGSSSYNEQFF.

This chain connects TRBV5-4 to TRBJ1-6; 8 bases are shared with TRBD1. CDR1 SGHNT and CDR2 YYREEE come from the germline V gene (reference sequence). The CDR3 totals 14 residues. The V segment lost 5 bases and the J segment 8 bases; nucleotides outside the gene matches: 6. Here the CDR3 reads CASSDRGIDSPLHF. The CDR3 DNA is TGTGCCAGCAGTGACAGGGGCATCGATTCACCCCTCCACTTT.

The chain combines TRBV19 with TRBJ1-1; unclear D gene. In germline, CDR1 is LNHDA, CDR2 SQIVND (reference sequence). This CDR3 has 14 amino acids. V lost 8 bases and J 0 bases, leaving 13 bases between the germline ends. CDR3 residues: CASRLGFLNTEAFF. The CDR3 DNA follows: TGTGCCAGTCGACTTGGCTTCTTGAACACTGAAGCTTTCTTT.

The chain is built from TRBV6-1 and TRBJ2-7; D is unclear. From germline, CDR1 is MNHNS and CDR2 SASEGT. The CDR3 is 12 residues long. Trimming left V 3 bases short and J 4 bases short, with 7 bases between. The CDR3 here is CASSEPGYEQYF. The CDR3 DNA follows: TGTGCCAGCAGTGAGCCAGGATACGAGCAGTACTTC.

The CDR3 coding sequence is TGTGCCAGCAGCCTCCCGACTAGCGGGAGGGCGGAAGATACGCAGTATTTT. Translation: CASSLPTSGRAEDTQYF. This sequence joins TRBV7-6 and TRBJ2-3; 14 bases match TRBD2. J was trimmed by 5 bases and V by 5 bases; bases with no gene match: 9. This CDR3 has 17 residues. Germline V gene lookup returns CDR1 SGHVS and CDR2 FNYEAQ.

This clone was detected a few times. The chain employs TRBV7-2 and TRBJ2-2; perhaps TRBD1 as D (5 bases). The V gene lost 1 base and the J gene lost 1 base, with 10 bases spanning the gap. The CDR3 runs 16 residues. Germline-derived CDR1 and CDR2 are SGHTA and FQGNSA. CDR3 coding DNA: TGTGCCAGCAGCTTAGGAATAGGGGTGAACACCGGGGAGCTGTTTTTT. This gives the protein CASSLGIGVNTGELFF.

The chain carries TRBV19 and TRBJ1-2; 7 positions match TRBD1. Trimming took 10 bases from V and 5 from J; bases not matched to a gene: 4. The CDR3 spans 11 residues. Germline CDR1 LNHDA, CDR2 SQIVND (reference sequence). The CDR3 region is CATRQGYGYTF. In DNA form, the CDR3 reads TGTGCCACTAGACAGGGTTATGGCTACACCTTC.

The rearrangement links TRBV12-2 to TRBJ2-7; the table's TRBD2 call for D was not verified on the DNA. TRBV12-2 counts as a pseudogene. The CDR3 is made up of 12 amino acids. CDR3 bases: TGTGCAAGTCGTCCCTTCCTCGAGAGGCAGTACTTC. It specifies CASRPFLERQYF.

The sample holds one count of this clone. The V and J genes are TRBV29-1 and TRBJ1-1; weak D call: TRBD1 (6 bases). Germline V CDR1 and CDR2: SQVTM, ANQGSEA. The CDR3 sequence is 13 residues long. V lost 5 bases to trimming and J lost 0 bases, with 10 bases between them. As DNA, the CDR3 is TGCAGCGTTCAGGGGATCATGAACACTGAAGCTTTCTTT. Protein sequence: CSVQGIMNTEAFF. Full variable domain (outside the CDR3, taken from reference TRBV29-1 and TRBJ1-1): SAVISQKPSRDICQRGTSLTIQCQVDSQVTMMFWYRQQPGQSLTLIATANQGSEATYESGFVIDKFPISRPNLTFSTLTVSNMSPEDSSIYLCSVQGIMNTEAFFGQGTRLTVV.

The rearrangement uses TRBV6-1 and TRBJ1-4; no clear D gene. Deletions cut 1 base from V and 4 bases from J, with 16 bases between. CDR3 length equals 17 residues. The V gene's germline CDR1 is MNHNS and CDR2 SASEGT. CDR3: CASSEGMGRLLNEKLFF. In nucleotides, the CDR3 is TGTGCCAGCAGTGAAGGTATGGGCCGGCTACTTAATGAAAAACTGTTTTTT.